The clone carrying this TCR beta chain has at least ten counts. This CDR3 comprises 15 residues. Germline CDR1 and CDR2: MNHEY and SVGEGT. Trimming pared 2 bases from V and 4 bases from J, leaving 13 bases between. The sample is drawn from a study of blood T cell repertoires in COVID-19. On the study more broadly: Donors in the United States, Italy and Spain gave samples during acute or convalescent COVID-19. Sample material is recorded as cDNA or gDNA derived from T cells, B-cell-depleted T cells, or PBMCs.

In the original workflow: Reference gene primer amplification gave estimated nucleated cell counts. The assay was immunoSEQ multiplex PCR, and TCRdb's table has in-frame clones only and misses some. V, J and clone size are those of that table, while D and trimming were read from the DNA. The sample includes over 50,000 clones, around 72% of them seen just once. The sequencing sample was made of peripheral blood. The source of this sequence is a human donor with active or convalescent COVID-19. The donor label of this sample is uncertain. This chain uses TRBV6-2 or TRBV6-3 with TRBJ2-3; possibly TRBD2 for D (6 bases). The CDR3 reads CASSYLPERADTQYF. The CDR3 region has the DNA TGTGCCAGCAGTTACCTCCCGGAGCGGGCAGATACGCAGTATTTT.